Presented here are 28 T cell receptor beta chains from one specimen sequenced in a study of PD-L1 blockade in urothelial cancer. The time point was: peripheral blood 6 weeks after treatment start. The repertoire was sequenced with immunoSEQ multiplex PCR; TCRdb's copy has only in-frame clones and lacks some. The profile shows around 110,000 clones, around 88% of them singletons. The specimen comprised PBMCs, sampled around atezolizumab (anti-PD-L1) treatment. The receptors shown here come from a man aged 55-75 years with urothelial cancer.

The chain recombines TRBV19 with TRBJ1-2, with D possibly being TRBD1 (5 bases). The CDR3 is made up of 13 amino acids. Germline CDR1 reads LNHDA; CDR2 reads SQIVND (reference sequence). Trimming removed 3 bases at V and 3 bases at J, with 8 bases between. CDR3 in amino acids: CASSIGRDYGYTF. The CDR3 coding sequence is TGTGCCAGTAGTATTGGCAGGGACTATGGCTACACCTTC.

This chain links TRBV5-1 with TRBJ2-3; maybe TRBD2 (6 bases). The CDR3 is 14 amino acids. CDR1 is SGHRS and CDR2 is YFSETQ in the germline V gene. The V end was cut by 3 bases, the J end by 0 bases, with 8 bases between. CDR3 sequence reads: CASSYGGSTDTQYF. CDR3 DNA: TGCGCCAGCAGCTACGGAGGGAGCACAGATACGCAGTATTTT. The whole variable domain, filled in from reference TRBV5-1 and TRBJ2-3, reads KAGVTQTPRYLIKTRGQQVTLSCSPISGHRSVSWYQQTPGQGLQFLFEYFSETQRNKGNFPGRFSGRQFSNSRSEMNVSTLELGDSALYLCASSYGGSTDTQYFGPGTRLTVL.

The chain recombines TRBV2 with TRBJ1-4, with 9 bases identical to TRBD1. The CDR3 covers 14 residues. The V segment lost 6 bases and the J segment 8 bases; nucleotides outside the gene matches: 7. Per the germline V gene, CDR1 is SNHLY and CDR2 is FYNNEI. CDR3 sequence (DNA): TGTGCCAGCAGCCGACAGGGGGGCGGGGAAAAACTGTTTTTT. Protein: CASSRQGGGEKLFF.

This clone has just a few counts. The rearrangement uses TRBV10-2 and TRBJ2-1; 8 bases agree with TRBD2. Germline V gene sequence: CDR1 WSHSY, CDR2 SAAADI. The CDR3 runs to 14 residues. V was pared by 2 bases and J by 6 bases, with 3 bases of the junction left unmatched. The DNA of the CDR3 is TGCGCCAGCAGTGAGGGGCTAGCGGGCAATGAGCAGTTCTTC. Translated, it gives CASSEGLAGNEQFF.

V gene TRBV5-6 combines with J gene TRBJ1-1; unclear D gene. The ends were cut back, 5 bases at V and 3 bases at J, with 11 bases in the middle. The CDR3 runs to 13 residues. CDR1 SGHDT and CDR2 YYEEEE come from the germline V gene. CDR3 sequence: CASSRWSDTEAFF. In DNA, the CDR3 is TGTGCCAGCAGTAGGTGGAGCGACACTGAAGCTTTCTTT.

The chain uses TRBV5-1 and TRBJ2-7; 10 bases are a match to TRBD2. Trimming removed 4 bases from V and 0 bases from J; junction bases left unmatched: 7. The CDR3 consists of 16 residues. Germline V gene sequence: CDR1 SGHRS, CDR2 YFSETQ. In DNA form, the CDR3 reads TGCGCCAGCAGCCCGACCGGGACTAGCGTCTCCTACGAGCAGTACTTC. This encodes CASSPTGTSVSYEQYF.

The J gene is TRBJ2-3, the V gene TRBV6-7; D may be TRBD2 (6 bases). TRBV6-7 is classed as an ORF, of uncertain function. CDR3 length equals 15 residues. Trimming shortened V by 6 bases and J by 2 bases, and 15 bases separated the two germline ends. The CDR3, as DNA: TGTGCCAGCAGCCCCCGGCGGGGCTACACAGATACGCAGTATTTT. Translation gives CASSPRRGYTDTQYF.

V and J are TRBV10-3 and TRBJ1-5, with D unresolved. Germline CDR1 reads ENHRY; CDR2 reads SYGVKD. Trimming left V 0 bases short and J 7 bases short, with 16 bases between. The CDR3 is 16 residues long. The CDR3 coding sequence is TGTGCCATCAGTGAGTCAGCTGGGGAACTAGGGCAGCCCCAGCATTTT. This translates into CAISESAGELGQPQHF.

The V and J genes are TRBV9 and TRBJ2-1, with D tentatively TRBD2 (5 bases). CDR1 and CDR2 from the germline V gene are SGDLS and YYNGEE. The V gene lost 0 bases and the J gene lost 6 bases, with 10 bases spanning the gap. The CDR3 loop spans 14 amino acids. The CDR3 nucleotides read TGTGCCAGCAGCGTAGATGAGCGGCCCAATGAGCAGTTCTTC. Residues: CASSVDERPNEQFF.

CDR3 protein: CASTITGKRQPQHF. The CDR3 DNA reads as TGTGCCAGCACAATCACAGGCAAAAGGCAGCCCCAGCATTTT. The V gene is TRBV28, the J gene TRBJ1-5; D possibly corresponds to TRBD1 (5 bases). Per germline, CDR1 MDHEN and CDR2 SYDVKM. Trimming stripped 7 bases from V and 7 bases from J, with 17 bases between. The CDR3 has 14 amino acids.

The chain joins TRBV10-2 to TRBJ2-7; 9 bases agree with TRBD1. The CDR3 runs to 12 residues. The ends lost 8 bases at V and 6 bases at J; junction bases unmatched: 5. Germline CDR1 is WSHSY and CDR2 is SAAADI. CDR3 DNA: TGCGCCAGCGCGGGACAGGGACTCGAGCAGTACTTC. Translation: CASAGQGLEQYF.

V usage is TRBV4-1 and J usage is TRBJ2-1, with 8 positions matching TRBD2. This CDR3 spans 16 amino acids. Germline V gives CDR1 MGHRA, CDR2 YSYEKL. After removal of 0 bases from V and 9 bases from J, the junction contained 10 bases not matched to a gene. The CDR3 coding sequence is TGCGCCAGCAGCCAAGACGGAGTAGCGGGGCTCGTTGAGCAGTTCTTC. Translating it yields CASSQDGVAGLVEQFF.

V gene TRBV2 combines with J gene TRBJ2-7; 7 bases agree with TRBD1. Trimming at V came to 9 bases and at J to 0 bases, leaving 11 bases not matched to a gene. The length of the CDR3 is 15 residues. Germline loops: CDR1 SNHLY, CDR2 FYNNEI. CDR3 bases: TGTGCCAGTGTTCTAGGACAGGCTAGCTCCTACGAGCAGTACTTC. Translation: CASVLGQASSYEQYF.

V is TRBV28 and J is TRBJ1-2, with D maybe TRBD1 (6 bases). Germline loops: CDR1 MDHEN, CDR2 SYDVKM. V was clipped by 7 bases and J by 0 bases, with 15 bases between them. CDR3 length: 15 residues. This chain's CDR3 is CASTHGDTTNYGYTF. DNA of the CDR3: TGTGCCAGCACCCATGGGGACACCACTAACTATGGCTACACCTTC.

This chain uses TRBV6-1 with TRBJ2-5, with D perhaps matching TRBD1 (6 bases). The CDR3 is 14 amino acids. Germline V gene sequence: CDR1 MNHNS, CDR2 SASEGT. V lost 8 bases and J lost 5, with 18 bases in between. CDR3 sequence: CASGAGAQEETQYF. In nucleotides, the CDR3 is TGTGCCAGCGGAGCAGGGGCCCAGGAGGAGACCCAGTACTTC.

The chain links TRBV11-3 to TRBJ1-2; no firm D call. Germline V gene data show CDR1 as SGHNT and CDR2 as YENEEA. Trimming removed 5 bases from V and 3 bases from J, with 19 bases in between. This CDR3 spans 16 amino acids. The CDR3 DNA is TGTGCCAGCAGCCCAACAGAGAGGGCCGCATACTATGGCTACACCTTC. This encodes CASSPTERAAYYGYTF. The full variable domain, rest sourced from reference TRBV11-3 and TRBJ1-2, is EAGVVQSPRYKIIEKKQPVAFWCNPISGHNTLYWYLQNLGQGPELLIRYENEEAVDDSQLPKDRFSAERLKGVDSTLKIQPAELGDSAVYLCASSPTERAAYYGYTFGSGTRLTVV.

The rearrangement uses TRBV9 and TRBJ2-7; 13 bases agree with TRBD2. The germline V gene encodes CDR1 SGDLS and CDR2 YYNGEE. The V and J ends lost 7 bases and 9 bases, in that order; junction bases with no gene match: 7. The CDR3 consists of 13 residues. The CDR3 coding sequence is TGTGCCAGCTCGGGGACTAGCGGGACGGTGCAGTACTTC. Translated, it gives CASSGTSGTVQYF.

Only one count was recorded for this clone. This chain connects TRBV29-1 to TRBJ2-2, with 9 bases aligning to TRBD1. The CDR3 covers 14 residues. V dropped 7 bases and J dropped 0; count of bases not matched to a gene: 3. Germline lookup yields CDR1 SQVTM and CDR2 ANQGSEA. The CDR3 protein is CSGGQGTNTGELFF. The CDR3 bases are TGCAGCGGTGGACAGGGGACGAACACCGGGGAGCTGTTTTTT.

V and J are TRBV2 and TRBJ1-4; maybe TRBD1 (6 bases). Germline V CDR1 and CDR2: SNHLY, FYNNEI. The CDR3 sequence is 13 residues long. The V end lost 6 bases, the J end lost 8 bases, and 13 bases lay between the germline ends. This CDR3 is CASRLEGGEKLFF. For the CDR3, the DNA is TGTGCCAGCAGACTTGAAGGGGGAGAAAAACTGTTTTTT.

This clone has just a few counts. The rearrangement links TRBV6-1 to TRBJ2-1; 7 nucleotides agree with TRBD2. Germline-derived CDR1 and CDR2 are MNHNS and SASEGT. This CDR3 comprises 14 residues. The V segment lost 10 bases and the J segment 6 bases; nucleotides outside the gene matches: 12. The DNA of the CDR3 is TGTGCCACCAGCTTACTAGCGTCTGGCAATGAGCAGTTCTTC. This encodes CATSLLASGNEQFF.

This chain joins TRBV5-1 and TRBJ2-1; no clear D gene. V lost 0 bases and J 3 bases, leaving 10 bases between the germline ends. CDR3 length: 15 amino acids. The germline V gene encodes CDR1 SGHRS and CDR2 YFSETQ. The CDR3 region has the DNA TGCGCCAGCAGCTTGGTGACGGGTCGCTACAATGAGCAGTTCTTC. Its protein product is CASSLVTGRYNEQFF.

This chain connects TRBV11-2 to TRBJ1-3; 8 bases align to TRBD1. The CDR3 length is 15 residues. Germline lookup yields CDR1 SGHAT and CDR2 FQNNGV. The J segment lost 4 bases and the V segment lost 5 bases, leaving 7 bases of the junction unmatched. CDR3 sequence reads: CASSILQGVGNTIYF. CDR3 in DNA: TGTGCCAGCAGCATTCTACAGGGGGTAGGAAACACCATATATTTT.

The V and J genes are TRBV6-5 and TRBJ2-1; weak D call: TRBD2 (5 bases). Trimming shortened V by 0 bases and J by 16 bases, and 16 bases separated the two germline ends. The CDR3 is 13 amino acids. Per the germline V gene, CDR1 is MNHEY and CDR2 is SVGAGI. CDR3 sequence: CASSYSEGNRIFF. Here the CDR3 DNA reads TGTGCCAGCAGTTACTCAGAGGGAAACCGGATTTTCTTC.

J is TRBJ2-5 and V is TRBV6-1; TRBD2 is a possible D gene (6 bases). Germline V gene sequence: CDR1 MNHNS, CDR2 SASEGT. The germline V and J ends were trimmed by 3 bases and 2 bases, with 13 bases remaining between them. The CDR3 totals 15 residues. CDR3: CASSENGAGQETQYF. The CDR3 nucleotides read TGTGCCAGCAGTGAGAATGGGGCGGGGCAAGAGACCCAGTACTTC.

V gene TRBV6-5 combines with J gene TRBJ1-4, with D uncertain. Trimming took 2 bases from V and 8 from J, leaving 9 bases between them. The CDR3 spans 13 residues. The germline V gene encodes CDR1 MNHEY and CDR2 SVGAGI. The CDR3 DNA reads TGTGCCAGCAGTTACACAACAGACGAAAAACTGTTTTTT. The encoded protein is CASSYTTDEKLFF.

This CDR3 is CASTTAWGANVLTF. The CDR3 DNA is TGTGCCAGCACAACAGCCTGGGGGGCCAACGTCCTGACTTTC. This sequence joins TRBV27 and TRBJ2-6; D uncertain. There are 14 residues in the CDR3. Trimming left V 7 bases short and J 4 bases short, with 11 bases between. Germline CDR1 reads MNHEY; CDR2 reads SMNVEV (reference sequence).

The J gene is TRBJ1-3, the V gene TRBV6-6; tentatively, D is TRBD1 (6 bases). CDR1 and CDR2 (germline): MNHNY, SVGAGI (reference sequence). V lost 8 bases and J 0 bases, leaving 17 bases between the germline ends. The length of the CDR3 is 16 residues. The DNA of the CDR3 is TGTGCCAGCCTACAGGGCCAGCCACTCTCTGGAAACACCATATATTTT. Translated: CASLQGQPLSGNTIYF.

This clone has just a few counts. The chain employs TRBV19 and TRBJ1-5, with TRBD1 as a possible D gene (5 bases). The CDR3 length is 15 residues. V lost 7 bases and J 1 base, leaving 14 bases between the germline ends. CDR1 is LNHDA and CDR2 is SQIVND in the germline V gene (reference sequence). The CDR3: CASTRDWGSNQPQHF. DNA for the CDR3: TGTGCCAGTACCAGGGACTGGGGGAGCAATCAGCCCCAGCATTTT.